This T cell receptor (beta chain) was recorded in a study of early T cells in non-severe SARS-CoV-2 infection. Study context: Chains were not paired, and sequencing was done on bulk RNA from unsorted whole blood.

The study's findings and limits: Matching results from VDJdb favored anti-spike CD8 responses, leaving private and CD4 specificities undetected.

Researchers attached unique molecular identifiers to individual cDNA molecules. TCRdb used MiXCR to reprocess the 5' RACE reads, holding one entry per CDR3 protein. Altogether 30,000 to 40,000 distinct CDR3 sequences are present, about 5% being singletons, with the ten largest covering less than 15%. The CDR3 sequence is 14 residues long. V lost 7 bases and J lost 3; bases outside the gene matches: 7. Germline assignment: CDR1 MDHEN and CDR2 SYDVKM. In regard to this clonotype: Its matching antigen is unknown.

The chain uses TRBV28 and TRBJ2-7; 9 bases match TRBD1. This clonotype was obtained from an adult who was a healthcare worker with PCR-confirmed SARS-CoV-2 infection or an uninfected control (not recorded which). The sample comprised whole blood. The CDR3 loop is CASTIQGASYEQYF. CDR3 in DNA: TGTGCCAGCACAATACAGGGGGCGAGCTACGAGCAGTACTTC.